This T cell receptor (beta chain) was identified in a study of human T cells and chemical hapten exposure. Study outcomes and limitations: No shift was seen in TCRs above 1 in 1000 frequency with DPC sensitization.

The study's library attached unique molecular identifiers to single cDNA molecules. In the original workflow: Sequenced samples showed a median of around 100,000 TCRs each, with counts running from about 20,000 to 690,000. TCRdb analysed the RACE reads with MiXCR anew, one entry per CDR3 protein. TCRdb, not the authors, supplied the V and J calls. Of about 84,000 distinct CDR3 sequences in the sample, about 10% were seen once. Between the trimmed V and J ends, which lost 3 bases and 2 bases, there was a span of 10 bases. Looked up from germline, CDR1 is MDHEN and CDR2 is SYDVKM. This CDR3 contains 14 residues. This clonotype has ten or more counts. Its antigen is still unknown. Time point of the sample: patch test 2, 6 weeks after DPC sensitization. Treatment noted: therapeutic diphenylcyclopropenone sensitization with weekly scalp DPC.

The source is a woman aged 50 to 60 with alopecia areata. Some clones in this sample may be carry-over from other donors' samples. The V gene is TRBV28, the J gene TRBJ1-2, with D possibly TRBD1 on 5 matching bases. The sample consisted of whole blood, taken in connection with sensitization to the hapten diphenylcyclopropenone (DPC). The CDR3 region has the DNA TGTGCCAGCAGTTTGAGGGGCCCCAACTATGGCTACACCTTC. Translating it yields CASSLRGPNYGYTF.